This T cell receptor (beta chain) was profiled in a study of metastatic and nonmetastatic thyroid tumors. Study summary: Patients with malignant and benign thyroid disease provided blood and tumor or nodule tissue, whose repertoires were compared.

Original handling: A classifier of distant metastasis in papillary thyroid cancer was built from CDR3 differences (across clinicopathological groups). TCRdb re-processed the PCR reads through MiXCR. TCRdb's processing, not the study's, gives the V and J calls here. The sample lists some 84,000 clones; approximately 9% were seen once. General study points: In blood and tumor, TCR beta diversity was reportedly significantly higher in malignant thyroid tumors than in benign nodules.

CDR3 length: 14 residues. Germline lookup yields CDR1 MDHEN and CDR2 SYDVKM. Trimming took 7 bases from V and 3 from J; bases not matched to a gene: 9. In regard to this clone: Its antigen remains unidentified.

All patients were untreated before thyroid surgery. The sequence derives from a female donor with papillary thyroid cancer or a benign thyroid nodule (not recorded which). Some clones in this sample may be carry-over from other donors' samples. The chain couples TRBV28 to TRBJ2-7; 7 positions match TRBD2. The specimen was blood. The CDR3: CASIFASGYYEQYF. CDR3 sequence (DNA): TGTGCCAGCATTTTTGCTAGCGGCTACTACGAGCAGTACTTC.